These T cell receptor beta chains were read from a single sample in a study of blood T cells in healthy people across ages. Via MiXCR, TCRdb re-called the 5' RACE reads, giving one row per CDR3 protein. Found here are more than 500,000 distinct CDR3 sequences, about 25% of them singletons; the top ten hold under 4.5%. These data also formed part of another study, on T cells of mothers and their children.

Sequencing was performed on blood. The receptors stem from a boy aged 2 to 10 in good health. CDR3s include the opening cysteine and the closing phenylalanine or tryptophan.

>TRBV28
CASSLGRRLETQYF
>TRBV12-3/TRBV12-4
CASSAGTGGPYNEQFF
>TRBV5-4
CASSAGGYTYNEQFF
>TRBV2
CARGTGVSSVANVLTF
>TRBV7-8
CASSRGTSGNGGTQYF
>TRBV12-3/TRBV12-4
CASSLATGTRTDTEYF
>TRBV12-3/TRBV12-4
CASSPAGTGSTEAFF
>TRBV15
CTTSDCEQGDTEAFF
>TRBV6-1
CASSELAGTYEQYF
>TRBV27
CASSLTSGRATGANVLTF